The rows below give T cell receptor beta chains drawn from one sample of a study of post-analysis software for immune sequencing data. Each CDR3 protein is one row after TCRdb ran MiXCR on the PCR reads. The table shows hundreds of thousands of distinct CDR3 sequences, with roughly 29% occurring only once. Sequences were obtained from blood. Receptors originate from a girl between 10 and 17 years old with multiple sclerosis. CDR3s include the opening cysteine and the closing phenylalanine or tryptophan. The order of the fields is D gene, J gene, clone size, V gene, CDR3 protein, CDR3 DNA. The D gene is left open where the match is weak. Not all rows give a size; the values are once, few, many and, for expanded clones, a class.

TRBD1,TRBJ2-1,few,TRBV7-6,CASREGQGWDEQFF,TGTGCCAGCAGAGAAGGACAGGGATGGGATGAGCAGTTCTTC
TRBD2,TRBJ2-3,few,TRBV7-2,CASSPLAGYTDTQYF,TGTGCCAGCAGCCCCCTAGCGGGATACACAGATACGCAGTATTTT
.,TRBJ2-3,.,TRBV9,CASSVGGQYTDTQYF,TGTGCCAGCAGCGTAGGCGGGCAGTACACAGATACGCAGTATTTT
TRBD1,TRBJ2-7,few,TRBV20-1,CSANEWDSGIHEQYF,TGCAGTGCCAACGAGTGGGACAGCGGTATCCACGAGCAGTACTTC
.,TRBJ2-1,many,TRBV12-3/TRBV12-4,CASSLQGKGYEQFF,TGTGCCAGCAGTTTACAGGGGAAGGGTTATGAGCAGTTCTTC
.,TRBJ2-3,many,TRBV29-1,CSTVAGLLQINTQYF,TGCAGCACCGTCGCCGGGCTCCTGCAGATAAACACGCAGTATTTT
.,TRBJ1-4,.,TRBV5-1,CASSFRGAEEKLFF,TGCGCCAGCAGCTTTCGGGGGGCTGAGGAAAAACTGTTTTTT
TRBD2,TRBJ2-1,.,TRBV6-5,CASSPSDGLAINEQFF,TGTGCCAGCAGCCCCAGTGACGGACTAGCGATAAATGAGCAGTTCTTC
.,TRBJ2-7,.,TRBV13,CASSPATEHRSYEQYF,TGTGCCAGCAGCCCCGCGACGGAGCATCGTTCCTACGAGCAGTACTTC
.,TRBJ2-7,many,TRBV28,CASSRDGPYEQYF,TGTGCCAGCAGCCGGGACGGCCCTTACGAGCAGTACTTC
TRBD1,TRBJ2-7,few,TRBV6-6,CASSYSPASGTGDEQYF,TGTGCCAGCAGTTACTCGCCTGCCTCCGGGACAGGGGACGAGCAGTACTTC
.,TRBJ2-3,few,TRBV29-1,CSVDKNSGDTQYF,TGCAGCGTTGACAAAAACAGCGGAGATACGCAGTATTTT
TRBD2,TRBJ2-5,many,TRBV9,CASSVGPAGGPRGETQYF,TGTGCCAGCAGCGTAGGTCCAGCGGGAGGTCCAAGGGGAGAGACCCAGTACTTC
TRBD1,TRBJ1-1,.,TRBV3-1,CASSGTNRGRNTEAFF,TGTGCCAGCAGCGGTACTAACAGGGGGCGGAACACTGAAGCTTTCTTT
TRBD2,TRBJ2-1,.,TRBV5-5,CASSVVSFGGGSGYNEQFF,TGTGCCAGCAGCGTCGTCTCCTTTGGAGGCGGGAGTGGCTACAATGAGCAGTTCTTC
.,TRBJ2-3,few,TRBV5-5,CASSWWRATDTQYF,TGTGCCAGCAGCTGGTGGCGGGCCACAGATACGCAGTATTTT
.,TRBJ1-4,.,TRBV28,CASSLRTATNEKLFF,TGTGCCAGCAGTTTAAGGACAGCAACTAATGAAAAACTGTTTTTT
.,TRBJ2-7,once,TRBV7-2,CASSDFAYEQYF,TGTGCCAGCAGCGATTTCGCCTACGAGCAGTACTTC
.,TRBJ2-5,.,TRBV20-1,CSAPVPQTARETQYF,TGCAGTGCCCCAGTACCCCAGACAGCCAGGGAGACCCAGTACTTC
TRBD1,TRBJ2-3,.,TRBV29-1,CSVGDRGRPDTRYF,TGCAGCGTTGGGGACAGGGGGCGCCCAGATACGCGGTATTTT
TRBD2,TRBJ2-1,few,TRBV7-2,CASSLEGLAGVDEQFF,TGTGCCAGCAGCTTAGAAGGCCTAGCGGGAGTCGATGAGCAGTTCTTC
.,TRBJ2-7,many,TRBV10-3,CATQTASYEQYF,TGTGCCACTCAGACTGCCTCCTACGAGCAGTACTTC
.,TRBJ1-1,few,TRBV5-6,CASTGTAAEAFF,TGTGCCAGCACCGGGACGGCGGCTGAAGCTTTCTTT
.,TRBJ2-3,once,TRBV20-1,CSARYSDTQYF,TGCAGTGCTAGATACTCAGATACGCAGTATTTT
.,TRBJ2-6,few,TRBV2,CAGRSGSGANVLTF,TGTGCCGGACGATCAGGCTCTGGGGCCAACGTCCTGACTTTC
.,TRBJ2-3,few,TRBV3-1,CASTISSTSSTDTQYF,TGTGCCAGCACCATCTCCAGCACCTCAAGCACAGATACGCAGTATTTT
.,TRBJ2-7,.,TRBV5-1,CATASTAGSGQQYF,TGCGCCACCGCTAGTACAGCGGGTTCTGGGCAGCAGTACTTC
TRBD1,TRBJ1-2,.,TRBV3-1,CACRPGTGNYGYTF,TGTGCCTGCAGACCCGGGACAGGGAACTATGGCTACACCTTC
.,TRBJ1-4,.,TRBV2,CASVPLDSNEKLFF,TGTGCCAGCGTACCTTTGGACAGTAATGAAAAACTGTTTTTT
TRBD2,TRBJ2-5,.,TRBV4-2,CASSQSRLAGQETQYF,TGTGCCAGCAGCCAATCCCGACTAGCGGGGCAAGAGACCCAGTACTTC
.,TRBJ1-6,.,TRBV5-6,CASSLERSVLYNSPLHF,TGTGCCAGCAGCTTGGAGCGTTCTGTTCTCTATAATTCACCCCTCCACTTT
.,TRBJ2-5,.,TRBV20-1,CSATVGPGQETQYF,TGCAGTGCTACCGTAGGTCCGGGACAAGAGACCCAGTACTTC
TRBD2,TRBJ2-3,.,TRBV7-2,CASSRTGTSDTQYF,TGTGCCAGCAGCCGGACCGGGACTAGCGATACGCAGTATTTT
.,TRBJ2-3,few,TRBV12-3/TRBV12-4,CASSFYRAGADTQYF,TGTGCCAGCAGTTTCTACAGGGCAGGGGCAGATACGCAGTATTTT
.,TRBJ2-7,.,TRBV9,CASSPTVQGYEQYF,TGTGCCAGCAGCCCGACAGTCCAAGGCTACGAGCAGTACTTC
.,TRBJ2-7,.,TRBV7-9,CASSLFYPGGFYEQYF,TGTGCCAGCAGCTTATTCTATCCTGGGGGCTTCTACGAGCAGTACTTC
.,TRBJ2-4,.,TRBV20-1,CSAQYRVTKNIQYF,TGCAGTGCCCAATACAGGGTAACCAAAAACATTCAGTACTTC
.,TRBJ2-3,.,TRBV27,CASSWGRVTDTQYF,TGTGCCAGCAGTTGGGGCAGGGTAACAGATACGCAGTATTTT
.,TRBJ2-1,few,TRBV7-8,CASSLGWRTNSYNEQFF,TGTGCCAGCAGCTTAGGATGGAGGACTAACTCCTACAATGAGCAGTTCTTC
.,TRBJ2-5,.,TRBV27,CASSFLQKQETQYF,TGTGCCAGCAGTTTTCTACAGAAACAAGAGACCCAGTACTTC
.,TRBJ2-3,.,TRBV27,CAGSRGGSTDTQYF,TGTGCCGGCAGCCGCGGTGGGAGCACAGATACGCAGTATTTT
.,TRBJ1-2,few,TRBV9,CASSVVQADGYTF,TGTGCCAGCAGCGTAGTACAGGCTGACGGCTACACCTTC
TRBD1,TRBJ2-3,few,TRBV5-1,CASSPGQGTRTDTQYF,TGCGCCAGCAGCCCGGGACAGGGGACAAGGACAGATACGCAGTATTTT
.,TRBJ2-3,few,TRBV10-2,CASSDVPLWGTDTQYF,TGCGCCAGCAGTGATGTACCCCTGTGGGGCACAGATACGCAGTATTTT
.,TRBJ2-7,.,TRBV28,CASSPWAGAGNEQYF,TGTGCCAGCAGCCCCTGGGCGGGGGCGGGCAATGAGCAGTACTTC
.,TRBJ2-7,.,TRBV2,CASRPLSYEQYF,TGTGCCAGCAGACCATTGTCCTACGAGCAGTACTTC
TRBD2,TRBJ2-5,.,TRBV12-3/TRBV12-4,CASSETSGGPQETQYF,TGTGCCAGCAGTGAGACTAGCGGGGGGCCCCAAGAGACCCAGTACTTC
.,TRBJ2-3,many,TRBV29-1,CSVPRRDPDTQYF,TGCAGCGTTCCCCGGCGGGATCCAGATACGCAGTATTTT
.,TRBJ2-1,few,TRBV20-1,CSARGQANNEQFF,TGCAGTGCTAGAGGGCAGGCTAACAATGAGCAGTTCTTC
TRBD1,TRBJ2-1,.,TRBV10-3,CAIRVQTGGKGHNEQFF,TGTGCCATCAGGGTACAGACAGGGGGCAAGGGCCACAATGAGCAGTTCTTC
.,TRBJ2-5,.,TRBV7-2,CASSLGLGDQETQYF,TGTGCCAGCAGCTTAGGACTGGGTGACCAAGAGACCCAGTACTTC
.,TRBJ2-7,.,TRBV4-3,CASSQDQGNEQYF,TGCGCCAGCAGCCAAGACCAGGGAAACGAGCAGTACTTC
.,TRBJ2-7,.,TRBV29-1,CSVQRGNSYEQYF,TGCAGCGTCCAGAGGGGGAATTCCTACGAGCAGTACTTC